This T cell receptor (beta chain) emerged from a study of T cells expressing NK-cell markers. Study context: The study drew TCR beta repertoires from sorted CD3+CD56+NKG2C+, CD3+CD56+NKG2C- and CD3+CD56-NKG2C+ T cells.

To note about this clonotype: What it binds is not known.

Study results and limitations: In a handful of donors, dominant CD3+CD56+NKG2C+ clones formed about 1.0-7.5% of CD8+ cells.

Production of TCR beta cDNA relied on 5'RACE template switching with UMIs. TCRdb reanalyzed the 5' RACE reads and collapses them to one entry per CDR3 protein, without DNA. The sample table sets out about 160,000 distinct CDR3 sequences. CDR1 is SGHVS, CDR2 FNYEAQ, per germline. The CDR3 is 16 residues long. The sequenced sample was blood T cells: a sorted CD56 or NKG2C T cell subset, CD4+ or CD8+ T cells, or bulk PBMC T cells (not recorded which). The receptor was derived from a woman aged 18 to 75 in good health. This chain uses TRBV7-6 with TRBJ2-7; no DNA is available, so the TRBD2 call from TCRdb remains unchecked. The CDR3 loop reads CASSALTSGSSYEQYF.